This TCR beta chain was profiled in a study of blood T cells in healthy people across ages. This clonotype was recorded a few times. The V and J ends lost 4 bases and 0 bases, in that order; junction bases with no gene match: 5. Germline V gives CDR1 MNHEY, CDR2 SMNVEV (reference sequence). This CDR3 is built from 15 residues. A J-beta primer mix and a sample-barcoded 5' primer were used in a second PCR of roughly 6 to 11 cycles. Via MiXCR, TCRdb re-called the 5' RACE reads, giving one row per CDR3 protein. The profile shows approximately 800,000 distinct CDR3 sequences, roughly 50% of them singletons.

This clonotype was obtained from a man aged 25-45 years in good health. The sequenced material came from blood. The chain couples TRBV27 to TRBJ2-7, with 8 nucleotides matching TRBD2. CDR3 DNA: TGTGCCAGCAGTTACTCCAGCGGGGGCTCCTACGAGCAGTACTTC. Translated, it gives CASSYSSGGSYEQYF.